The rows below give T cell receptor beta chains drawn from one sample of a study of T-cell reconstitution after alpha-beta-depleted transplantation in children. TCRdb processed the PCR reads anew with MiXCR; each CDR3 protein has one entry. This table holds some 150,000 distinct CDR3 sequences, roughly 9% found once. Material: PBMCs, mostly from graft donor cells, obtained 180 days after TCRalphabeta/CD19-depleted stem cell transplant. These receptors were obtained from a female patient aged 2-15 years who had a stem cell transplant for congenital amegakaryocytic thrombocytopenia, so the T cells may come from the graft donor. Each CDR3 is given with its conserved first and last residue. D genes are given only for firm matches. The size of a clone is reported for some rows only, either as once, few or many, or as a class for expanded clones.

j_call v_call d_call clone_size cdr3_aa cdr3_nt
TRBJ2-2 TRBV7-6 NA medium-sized CASSSRENMDGNTGELFF TGTGCCAGCAGCTCTCGGGAAAATATGGACGGGAACACCGGGGAGCTGTTTTTT
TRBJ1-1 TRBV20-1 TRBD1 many CSANRGRGTEAFF TGCAGTGCAAACAGGGGGAGGGGTACTGAAGCTTTCTTT
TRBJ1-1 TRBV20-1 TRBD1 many CSAYRGGTEAFF TGCAGTGCATACAGGGGGGGCACTGAAGCTTTCTTT
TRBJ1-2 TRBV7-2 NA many CASSQRSYGYTF TGTGCCAGTTCTCAACGGTCCTATGGCTACACCTTC
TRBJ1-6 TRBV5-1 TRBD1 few CASGKDREDSPLHF TGCGCCAGCGGGAAGGACAGGGAGGATTCACCCCTCCACTTT
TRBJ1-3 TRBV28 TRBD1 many CASSTQGADEDAIYF TGTGCCAGCAGCACCCAGGGGGCGGATGAAGACGCCATATATTTT
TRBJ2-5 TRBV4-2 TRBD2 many CASSQDPGGETQYF TGTGCCAGCAGCCAAGATCCGGGGGGGGAGACCCAGTACTTC
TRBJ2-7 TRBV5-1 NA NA CASTSAEQYF TGCGCCAGCACTAGCGCCGAGCAGTACTTC
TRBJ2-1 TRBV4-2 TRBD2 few CASSPSAQRGWNEQFF TGTGCCAGCAGCCCAAGCGCCCAGCGGGGGTGGAATGAGCAGTTCTTC
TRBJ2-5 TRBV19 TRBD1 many CASSLDRQGGETQYF TGTGCCAGTAGTTTGGACCGACAGGGCGGAGAGACCCAGTACTTC
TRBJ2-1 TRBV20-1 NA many CSARALTGPGTFF TGCAGTGCTAGAGCCCTAACAGGACCTGGTACTTTCTTC
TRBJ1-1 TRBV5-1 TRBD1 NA CASSYLTSPGQGLTEAFF TGCGCCAGCAGCTACTTAACTTCCCCGGGACAGGGACTTACTGAAGCTTTCTTT
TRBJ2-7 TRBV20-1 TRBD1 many CSALKDRASYEQYF TGCAGTGCTCTGAAGGACAGGGCCTCCTACGAGCAGTACTTC
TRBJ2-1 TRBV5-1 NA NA CASSPDSYSEQFF TGCGCCAGCAGCCCGGACAGCTACAGTGAGCAGTTCTTC
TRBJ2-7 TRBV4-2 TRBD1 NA CASSHRTGPYEQYF TGTGCCAGCAGCCATAGGACAGGGCCATACGAGCAGTACTTC
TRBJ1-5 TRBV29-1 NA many CSVVERGSNQPQHF TGCAGCGTTGTAGAGAGAGGTAGCAATCAGCCCCAGCATTTT
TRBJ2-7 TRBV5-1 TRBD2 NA CASSFGAGGRQYF TGCGCCAGCAGCTTCGGAGCGGGAGGGCGGCAGTACTTC
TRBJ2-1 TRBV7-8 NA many CASSRVAVYNEQFF TGTGCCAGCAGCCGAGTAGCGGTCTACAATGAGCAGTTCTTC
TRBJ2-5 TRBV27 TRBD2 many CASSFLQGGETQYF TGTGCCAGCAGTTTCCTTCAGGGAGGGGAGACCCAGTACTTC
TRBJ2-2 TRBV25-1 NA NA CASSETSGGELFF TGTGCCAGCAGTGAGACTAGTGGCGGGGAGCTGTTTTTT
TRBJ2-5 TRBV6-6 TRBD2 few CASRTAGGTQYF TGTGCCAGCAGAACAGCGGGGGGGACCCAGTACTTC
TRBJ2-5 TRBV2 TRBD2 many CASRTSGRETQYF TGTGCCAGCAGGACTAGCGGGAGGGAGACCCAGTACTTC
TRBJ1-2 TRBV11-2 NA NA CASSQPREGLGYTF TGTGCCAGCAGCCAACCAAGGGAGGGTCTTGGCTACACCTTC
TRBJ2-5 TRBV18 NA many CASSRQETQYF TGTGCCAGCTCACGGCAAGAGACCCAGTACTTC
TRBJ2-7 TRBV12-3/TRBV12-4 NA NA CASSLANREKYEQYF TGTGCCAGCAGTTTAGCGAACAGGGAGAAATACGAGCAGTACTTC
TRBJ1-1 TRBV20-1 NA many CSAKVVGAEAFF TGCAGTGCTAAAGTAGTTGGTGCTGAAGCTTTCTTT
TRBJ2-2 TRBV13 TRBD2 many CASSFSGRAAGELFF TGTGCCAGCAGCTTTAGCGGGAGGGCCGCCGGGGAGCTGTTTTTT
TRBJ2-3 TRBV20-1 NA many CSATDRTDTQYF TGCAGTGCTACTGACCGCACAGATACGCAGTATTTT
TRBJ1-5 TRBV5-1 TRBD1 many CASSKDRAGQPQHF TGCGCCAGCAGCAAGGACAGGGCGGGTCAGCCCCAGCATTTT
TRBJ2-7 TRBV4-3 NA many CASSQTWGNEQYF TGCGCCAGCAGCCAAACGTGGGGCAACGAGCAGTACTTC
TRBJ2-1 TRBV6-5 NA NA CASSWAASGYSYNEQFF TGTGCCAGCAGTTGGGCAGCGAGCGGTTACTCCTACAATGAGCAGTTCTTC
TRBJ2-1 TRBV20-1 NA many CSASRPGDHEQFF TGCAGTGCTAGTCGTCCGGGTGACCATGAGCAGTTCTTC
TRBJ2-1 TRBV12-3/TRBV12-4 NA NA CASSLMWGAVYNEQFF TGTGCCAGCAGTTTAATGTGGGGGGCCGTCTACAATGAGCAGTTCTTC
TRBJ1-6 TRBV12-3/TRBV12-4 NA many CASSLTDGFSPLHF TGTGCCAGCAGTTTGACGGACGGATTTTCACCCCTCCACTTT
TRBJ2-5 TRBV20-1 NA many CSASAQETQYF TGCAGTGCTAGTGCACAAGAGACCCAGTACTTC
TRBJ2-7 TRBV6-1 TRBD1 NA CASSEPGQGTYEQYF TGTGCCAGCAGTGAACCGGGACAGGGGACATACGAGCAGTACTTC
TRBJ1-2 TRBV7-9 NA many CASSPSGNYGYTF TGTGCCAGCAGCCCCTCGGGGAATTATGGCTACACCTTC
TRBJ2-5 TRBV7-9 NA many CASSLDNQETQYF TGTGCCAGCAGCTTAGACAACCAAGAGACCCAGTACTTC
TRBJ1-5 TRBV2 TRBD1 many CASKLTGAQPQHF TGTGCCAGCAAACTCACAGGGGCCCAGCCCCAGCATTTT
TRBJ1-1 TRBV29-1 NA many CSVATGYAAEAFF TGCAGCGTCGCCACAGGGTACGCTGCTGAAGCTTTCTTT
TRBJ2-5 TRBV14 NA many CASSQTSGFLETQYF TGTGCCAGCAGCCAAACTTCCGGCTTTCTAGAGACCCAGTACTTC
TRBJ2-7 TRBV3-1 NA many CASSRDNYEQYF TGTGCCAGCAGCCGGGACAACTACGAGCAGTACTTC
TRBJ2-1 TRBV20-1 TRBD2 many CSARHLLAGGYNEQFF TGCAGTGCTAGACACCTTCTAGCGGGGGGATACAATGAGCAGTTCTTC
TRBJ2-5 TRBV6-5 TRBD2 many CASHNEGLAGGRETQYF TGTGCCAGCCATAACGAGGGGCTAGCGGGAGGTCGGGAGACCCAGTACTTC
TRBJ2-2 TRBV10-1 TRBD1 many CASSTGGYTGELFF TGCGCCAGCAGTACAGGGGGCTACACCGGGGAGCTGTTTTTT
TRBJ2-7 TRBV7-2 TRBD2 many CASSSTAREGEYEQYF TGTGCCAGCAGTTCTACCGCCAGGGAGGGAGAATACGAGCAGTACTTC
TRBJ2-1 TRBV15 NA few CATKWTGGVEQFF TGTGCCACCAAGTGGACGGGGGGCGTGGAGCAGTTCTTC
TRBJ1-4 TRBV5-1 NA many CASSLDSPGLGEKLFF TGCGCCAGCAGCTTGGACTCGCCAGGATTAGGTGAAAAACTGTTTTTT